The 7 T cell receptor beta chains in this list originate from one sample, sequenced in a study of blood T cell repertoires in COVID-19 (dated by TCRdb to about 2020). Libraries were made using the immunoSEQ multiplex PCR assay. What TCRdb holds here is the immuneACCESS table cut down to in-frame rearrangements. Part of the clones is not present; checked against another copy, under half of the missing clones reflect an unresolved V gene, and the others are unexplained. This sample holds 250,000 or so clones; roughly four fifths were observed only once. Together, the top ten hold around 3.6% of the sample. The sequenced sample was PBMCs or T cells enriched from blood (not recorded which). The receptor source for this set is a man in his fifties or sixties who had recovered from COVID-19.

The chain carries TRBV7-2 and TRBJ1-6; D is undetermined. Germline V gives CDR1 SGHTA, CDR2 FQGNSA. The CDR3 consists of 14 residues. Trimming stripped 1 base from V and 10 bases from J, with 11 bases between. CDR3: CASSLVRGGSPLHF. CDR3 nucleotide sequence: TGTGCCAGCAGCTTAGTTAGAGGAGGATCACCCCTCCACTTT.

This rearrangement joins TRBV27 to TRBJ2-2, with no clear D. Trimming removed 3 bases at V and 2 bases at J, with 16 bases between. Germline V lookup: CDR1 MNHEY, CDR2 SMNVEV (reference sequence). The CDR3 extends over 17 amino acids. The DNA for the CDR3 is TGTGCCAGCAGTTTCCTCCCTATCAGGCCCAACACCGGGGAGCTGTTTTTT. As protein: CASSFLPIRPNTGELFF.

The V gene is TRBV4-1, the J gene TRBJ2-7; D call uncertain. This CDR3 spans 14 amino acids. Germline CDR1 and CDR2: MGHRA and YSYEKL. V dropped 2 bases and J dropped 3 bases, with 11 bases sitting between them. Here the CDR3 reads CASSQPSRFYEQYF. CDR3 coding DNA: TGCGCCAGCAGCCAACCCTCCAGGTTCTACGAGCAGTACTTC.

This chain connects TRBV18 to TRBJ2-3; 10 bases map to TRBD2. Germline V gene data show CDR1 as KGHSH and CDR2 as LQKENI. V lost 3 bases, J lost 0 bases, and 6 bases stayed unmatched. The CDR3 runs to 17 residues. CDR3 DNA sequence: TGTGCCAGCTCACCGATAGCGGGAGGTACTAGCACAGATACGCAGTATTTT. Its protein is CASSPIAGGTSTDTQYF.

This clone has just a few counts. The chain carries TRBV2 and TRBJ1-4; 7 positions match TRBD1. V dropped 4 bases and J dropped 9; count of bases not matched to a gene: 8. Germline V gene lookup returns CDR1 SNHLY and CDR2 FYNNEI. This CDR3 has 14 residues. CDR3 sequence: CASSGYVDRQKLFF. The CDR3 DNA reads TGTGCCAGCAGTGGATACGTGGACAGGCAAAAACTGTTTTTT.

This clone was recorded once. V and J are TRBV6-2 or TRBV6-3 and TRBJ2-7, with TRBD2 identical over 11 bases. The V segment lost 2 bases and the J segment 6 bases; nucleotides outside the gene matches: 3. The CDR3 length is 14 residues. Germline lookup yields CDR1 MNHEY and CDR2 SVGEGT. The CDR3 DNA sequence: TGTGCCAGCAGTTACGGTCTAGCGGGAGGCGAGCAGTACTTC. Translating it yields CASSYGLAGGEQYF.

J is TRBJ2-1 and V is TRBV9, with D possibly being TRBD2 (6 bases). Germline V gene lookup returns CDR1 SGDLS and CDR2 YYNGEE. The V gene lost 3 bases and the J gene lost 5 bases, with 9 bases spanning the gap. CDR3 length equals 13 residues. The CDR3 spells CASSGGLNNEQFF. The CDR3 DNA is TGTGCCAGCAGCGGGGGACTTAACAATGAGCAGTTCTTC.